This T cell receptor beta chain is from a study of T cells after yellow fever vaccination. The CDR3 covers 17 residues. With V trimmed by 0 bases and J by 5 bases, 8 bases remained unmatched. The V gene's germline CDR1 is SGHRS and CDR2 YFSETQ. TCRdb re-called the 5' RACE reads with MiXCR, one entry per CDR3 protein. There are 400,000 or so distinct CDR3 sequences in the sample; approximately 19% occur only once, and roughly 19% lies in the top ten. The TCR comes from a man aged 18 to 29 who received the YFV17D yellow fever vaccine. The chain uses TRBV5-1 and TRBJ2-5; 12 positions match TRBD2. This specimen was PBMCs, taken before the yellow fever booster vaccination. CDR3 amino acids: CASSLGLAGVYQETQYF. The CDR3 region has the DNA TGCGCCAGCAGCTTGGGACTAGCGGGGGTTTATCAGGAGACCCAGTACTTC.